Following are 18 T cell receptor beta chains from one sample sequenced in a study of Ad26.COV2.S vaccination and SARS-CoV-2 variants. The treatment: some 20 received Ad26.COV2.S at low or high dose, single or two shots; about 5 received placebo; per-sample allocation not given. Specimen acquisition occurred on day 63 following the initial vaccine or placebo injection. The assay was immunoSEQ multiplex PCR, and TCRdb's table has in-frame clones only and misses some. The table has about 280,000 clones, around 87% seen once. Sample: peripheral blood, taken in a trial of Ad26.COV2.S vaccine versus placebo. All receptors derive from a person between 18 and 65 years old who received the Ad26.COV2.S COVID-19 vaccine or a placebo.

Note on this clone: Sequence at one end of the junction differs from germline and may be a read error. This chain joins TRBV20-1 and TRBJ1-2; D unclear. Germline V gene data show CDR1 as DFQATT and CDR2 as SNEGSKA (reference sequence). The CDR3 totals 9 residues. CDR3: CSANYGYTF. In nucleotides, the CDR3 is TGCAGTGCTAATTATGGCTACACCTTC.

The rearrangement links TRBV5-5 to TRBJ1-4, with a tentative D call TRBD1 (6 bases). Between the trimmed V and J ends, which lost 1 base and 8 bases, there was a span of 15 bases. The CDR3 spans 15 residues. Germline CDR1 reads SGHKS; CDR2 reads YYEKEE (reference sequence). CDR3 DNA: TGTGCCAGCAGCTTGTGGTGGGGGGCCCGCGAAAAACTGTTTTTT. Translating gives CASSLWWGAREKLFF.

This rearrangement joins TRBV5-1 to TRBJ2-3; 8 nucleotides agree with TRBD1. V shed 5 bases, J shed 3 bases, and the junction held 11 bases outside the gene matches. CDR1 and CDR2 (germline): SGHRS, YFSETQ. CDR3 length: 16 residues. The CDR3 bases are TGCGCCAGCAGAAACGGACAGGGTGTCTCGACAGATACGCAGTATTTT. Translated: CASRNGQGVSTDTQYF.

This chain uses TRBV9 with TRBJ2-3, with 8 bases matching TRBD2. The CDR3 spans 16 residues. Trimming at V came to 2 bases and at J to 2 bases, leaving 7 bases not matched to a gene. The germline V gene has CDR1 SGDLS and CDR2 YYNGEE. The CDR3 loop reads CASSVRAGDITDTQYF. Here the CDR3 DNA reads TGTGCCAGCAGCGTCCGAGCGGGGGACATCACAGATACGCAGTATTTT.

CDR3 DNA: TGCGCCAGCAGCCCGGGACTAGCGGCAGATACGCAGTATTTT. It specifies CASSPGLAADTQYF. The chain is built from TRBV5-1 and TRBJ2-3; 11 bases agree with TRBD2. The CDR3 is 14 residues long. Germline V gives CDR1 SGHRS, CDR2 YFSETQ. After removal of 4 bases from V and 4 bases from J, the junction contained 2 bases not matched to a gene.

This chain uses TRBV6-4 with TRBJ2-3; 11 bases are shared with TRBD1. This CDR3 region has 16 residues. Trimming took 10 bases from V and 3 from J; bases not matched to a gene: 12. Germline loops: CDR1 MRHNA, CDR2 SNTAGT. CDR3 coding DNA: TGTGCCATCCTCGCCGCCCGGGACAGGGGGACAGATACGCAGTATTTT. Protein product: CAILAARDRGTDTQYF.

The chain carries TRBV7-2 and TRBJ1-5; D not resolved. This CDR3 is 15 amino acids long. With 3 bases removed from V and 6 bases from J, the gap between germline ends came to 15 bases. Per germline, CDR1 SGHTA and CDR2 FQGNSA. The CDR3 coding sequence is TGTGCCAGCAGCTTTAACCCCGATCTTGGTCAGCCCCAGCATTTT. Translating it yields CASSFNPDLGQPQHF. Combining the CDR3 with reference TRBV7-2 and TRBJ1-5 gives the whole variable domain GAGVSQSPSNKVTEKGKDVELRCDPISGHTALYWYRQSLGQGLEFLIYFQGNSAPDKSGLPSDRFSAERTGGSVSTLTIQRTQQEDSAVYLCASSFNPDLGQPQHFGDGTRLSIL.

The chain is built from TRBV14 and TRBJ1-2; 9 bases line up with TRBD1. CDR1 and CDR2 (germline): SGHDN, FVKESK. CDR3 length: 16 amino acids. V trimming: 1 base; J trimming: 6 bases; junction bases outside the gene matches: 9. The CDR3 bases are TGTGCCAGCAGCCAAGCTACAGGGGGCGGGTGGAATGGCTACACCTTC. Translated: CASSQATGGGWNGYTF. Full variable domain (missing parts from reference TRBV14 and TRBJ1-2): EAGVTQFPSHSVIEKGQTVTLRCDPISGHDNLYWYRRVMGKEIKFLLHFVKESKQDESGMPNNRFLAERTGGTYSTLKVQPAELEDSGVYFCASSQATGGGWNGYTFGSGTRLTVV.

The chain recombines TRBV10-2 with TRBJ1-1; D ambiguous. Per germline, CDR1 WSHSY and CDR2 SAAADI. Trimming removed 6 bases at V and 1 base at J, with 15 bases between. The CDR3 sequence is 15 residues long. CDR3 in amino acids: CASRQQAGRNTEAFF. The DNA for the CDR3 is TGCGCCAGCAGGCAACAAGCGGGGAGGAACACTGAAGCTTTCTTT.

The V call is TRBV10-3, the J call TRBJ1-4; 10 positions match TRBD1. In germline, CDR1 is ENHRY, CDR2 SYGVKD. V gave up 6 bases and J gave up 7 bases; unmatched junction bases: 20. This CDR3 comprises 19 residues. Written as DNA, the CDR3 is TGTGCCATCAGCGACTCAGCAGGACAGGGGGGGAACTTCGGTGAAAAACTGTTTTTT. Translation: CAISDSAGQGGNFGEKLFF.

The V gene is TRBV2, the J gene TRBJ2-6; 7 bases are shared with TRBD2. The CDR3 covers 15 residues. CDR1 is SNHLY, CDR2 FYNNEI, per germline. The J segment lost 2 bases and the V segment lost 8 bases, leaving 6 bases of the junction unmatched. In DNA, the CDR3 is TGTGCCAGCGGCTTGGGGGGGGCTGGGGCCAACGTCCTGACTTTC. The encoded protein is CASGLGGAGANVLTF.

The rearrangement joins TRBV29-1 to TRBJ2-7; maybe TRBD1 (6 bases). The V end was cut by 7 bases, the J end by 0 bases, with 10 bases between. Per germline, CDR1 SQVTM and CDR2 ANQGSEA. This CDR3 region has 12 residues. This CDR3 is CSAGRGSYEQYF. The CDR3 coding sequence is TGCAGCGCTGGCAGGGGCTCCTACGAGCAGTACTTC.

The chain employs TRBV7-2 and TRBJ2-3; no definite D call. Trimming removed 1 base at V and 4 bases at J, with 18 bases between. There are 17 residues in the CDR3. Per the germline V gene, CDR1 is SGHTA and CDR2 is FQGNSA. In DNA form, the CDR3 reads TGTGCCAGCAGCTTAGTGTCCAGAGCCAAGTCCTCAGATACGCAGTATTTT. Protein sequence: CASSLVSRAKSSDTQYF.

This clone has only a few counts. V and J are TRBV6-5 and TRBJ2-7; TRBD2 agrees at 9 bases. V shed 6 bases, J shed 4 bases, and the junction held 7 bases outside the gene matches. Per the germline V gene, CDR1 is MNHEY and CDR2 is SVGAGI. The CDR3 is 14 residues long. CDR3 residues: CASRIKREAYEQYF. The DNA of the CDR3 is TGTGCCAGCAGGATAAAGCGGGAGGCTTACGAGCAGTACTTC.

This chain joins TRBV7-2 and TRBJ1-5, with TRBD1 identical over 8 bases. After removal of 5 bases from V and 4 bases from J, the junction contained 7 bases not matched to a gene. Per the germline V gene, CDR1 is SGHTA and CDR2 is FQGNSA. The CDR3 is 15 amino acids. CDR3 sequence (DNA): TGTGCCAGCAGCCTCCGGACAGGGTCAAATCAGCCCCAGCATTTT. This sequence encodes CASSLRTGSNQPQHF.

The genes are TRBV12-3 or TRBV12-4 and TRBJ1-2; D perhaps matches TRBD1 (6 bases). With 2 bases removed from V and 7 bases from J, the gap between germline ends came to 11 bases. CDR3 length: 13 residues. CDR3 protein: CASSLQGSGGYTF. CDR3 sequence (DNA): TGTGCCAGCAGTTTACAGGGGAGCGGTGGCTACACCTTC.

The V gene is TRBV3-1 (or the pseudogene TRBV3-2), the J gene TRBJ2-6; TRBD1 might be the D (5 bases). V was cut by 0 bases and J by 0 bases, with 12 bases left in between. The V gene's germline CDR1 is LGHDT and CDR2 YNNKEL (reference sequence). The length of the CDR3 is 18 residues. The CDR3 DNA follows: TGTGCCAGCAGCCAAGATCATAAAGGGGCCTCTGGGGCCAACGTCCTGACTTTC. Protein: CASSQDHKGASGANVLTF.

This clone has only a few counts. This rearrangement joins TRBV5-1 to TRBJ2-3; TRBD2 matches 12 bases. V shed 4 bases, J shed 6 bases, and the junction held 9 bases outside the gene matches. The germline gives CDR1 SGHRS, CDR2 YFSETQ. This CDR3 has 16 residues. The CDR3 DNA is TGCGCCAGCAGCCAAAAGGGACTAGCGGGCTTGGATACGCAGTATTTT. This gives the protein CASSQKGLAGLDTQYF. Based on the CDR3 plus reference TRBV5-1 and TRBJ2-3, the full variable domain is KAGVTQTPRYLIKTRGQQVTLSCSPISGHRSVSWYQQTPGQGLQFLFEYFSETQRNKGNFPGRFSGRQFSNSRSEMNVSTLELGDSALYLCASSQKGLAGLDTQYFGPGTRLTVL.